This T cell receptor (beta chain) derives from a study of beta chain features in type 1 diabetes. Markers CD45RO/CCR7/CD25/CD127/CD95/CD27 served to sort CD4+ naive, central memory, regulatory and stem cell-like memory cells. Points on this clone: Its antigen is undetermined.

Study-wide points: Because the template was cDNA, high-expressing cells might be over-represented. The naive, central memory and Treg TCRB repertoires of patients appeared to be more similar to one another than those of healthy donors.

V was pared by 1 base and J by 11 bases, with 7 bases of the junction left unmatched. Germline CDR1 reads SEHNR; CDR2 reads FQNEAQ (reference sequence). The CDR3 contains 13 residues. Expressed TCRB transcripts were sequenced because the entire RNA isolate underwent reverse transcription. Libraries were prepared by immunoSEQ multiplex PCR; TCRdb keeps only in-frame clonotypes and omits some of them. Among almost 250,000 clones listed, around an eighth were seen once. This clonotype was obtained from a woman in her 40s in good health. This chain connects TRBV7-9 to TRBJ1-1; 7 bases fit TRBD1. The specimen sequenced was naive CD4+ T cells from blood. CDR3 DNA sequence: TGTGCCAGCAGCTTAGGGGACAGTGAGGGGGCTTTCTTT. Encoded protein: CASSLGDSEGAFF.